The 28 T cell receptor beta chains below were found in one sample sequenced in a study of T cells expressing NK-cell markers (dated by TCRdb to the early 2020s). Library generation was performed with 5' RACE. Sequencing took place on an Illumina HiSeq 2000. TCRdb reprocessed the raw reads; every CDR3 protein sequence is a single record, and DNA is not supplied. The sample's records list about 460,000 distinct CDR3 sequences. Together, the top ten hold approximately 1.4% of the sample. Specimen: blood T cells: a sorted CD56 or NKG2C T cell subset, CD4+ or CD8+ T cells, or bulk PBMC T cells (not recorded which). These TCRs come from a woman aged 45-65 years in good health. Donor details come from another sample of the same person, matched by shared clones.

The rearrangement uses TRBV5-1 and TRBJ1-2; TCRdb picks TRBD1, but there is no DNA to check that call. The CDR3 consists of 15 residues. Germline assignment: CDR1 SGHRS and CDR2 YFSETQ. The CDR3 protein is CASSAGQGDLAGYTF.

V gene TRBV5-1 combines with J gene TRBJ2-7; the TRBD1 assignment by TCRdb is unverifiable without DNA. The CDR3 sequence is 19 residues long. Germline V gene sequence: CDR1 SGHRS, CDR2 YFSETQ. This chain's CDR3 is CASSIGTARKSLKSYEQYF. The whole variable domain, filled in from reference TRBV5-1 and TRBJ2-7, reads KAGVTQTPRYLIKTRGQQVTLSCSPISGHRSVSWYQQTPGQGLQFLFEYFSETQRNKGNFPGRFSGRQFSNSRSEMNVSTLELGDSALYLCASSIGTARKSLKSYEQYFGPGTRLTVT.

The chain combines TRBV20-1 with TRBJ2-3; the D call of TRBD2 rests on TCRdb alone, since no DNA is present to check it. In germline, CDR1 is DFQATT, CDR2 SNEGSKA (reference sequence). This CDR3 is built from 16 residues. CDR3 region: CSARIPRLGSPDTQYF.

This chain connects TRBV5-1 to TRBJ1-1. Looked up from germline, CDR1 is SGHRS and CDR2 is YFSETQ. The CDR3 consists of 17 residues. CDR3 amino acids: CASSLPFLPVPNTEAFF.

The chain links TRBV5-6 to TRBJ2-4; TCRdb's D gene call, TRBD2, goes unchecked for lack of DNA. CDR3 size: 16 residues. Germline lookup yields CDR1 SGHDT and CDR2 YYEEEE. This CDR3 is CASSFWLAVAKNIQYF. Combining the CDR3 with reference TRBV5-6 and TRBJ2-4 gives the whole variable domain DAGVTQSPTHLIKTRGQQVTLRCSPKSGHDTVSWYQQALGQGPQFIFQYYEEEERQRGNFPDRFSGHQFPNYSSELNVNALLLGDSALYLCASSFWLAVAKNIQYFGAGTRLSVL.

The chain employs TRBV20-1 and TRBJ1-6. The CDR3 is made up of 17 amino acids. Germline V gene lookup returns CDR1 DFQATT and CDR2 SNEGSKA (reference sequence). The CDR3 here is CSATGSGGSMINSPLHF.

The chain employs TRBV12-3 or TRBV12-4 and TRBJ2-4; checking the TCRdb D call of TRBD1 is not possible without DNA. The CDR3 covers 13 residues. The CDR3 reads CASTDLPGDIQYF.

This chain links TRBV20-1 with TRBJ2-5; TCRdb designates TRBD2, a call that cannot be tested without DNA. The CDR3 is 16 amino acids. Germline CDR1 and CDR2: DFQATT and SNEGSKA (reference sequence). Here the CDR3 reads CSARDRSGGLRETQYF.

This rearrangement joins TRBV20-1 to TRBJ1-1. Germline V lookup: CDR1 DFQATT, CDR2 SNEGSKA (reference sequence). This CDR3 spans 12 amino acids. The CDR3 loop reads CSASSRVSEAFF.

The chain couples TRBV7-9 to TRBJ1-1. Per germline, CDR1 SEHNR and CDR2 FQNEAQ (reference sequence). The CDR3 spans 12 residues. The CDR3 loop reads CASSPDVYEAFF.

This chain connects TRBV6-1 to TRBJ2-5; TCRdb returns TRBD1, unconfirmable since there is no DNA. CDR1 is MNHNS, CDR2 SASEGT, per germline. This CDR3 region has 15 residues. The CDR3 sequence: CASSEGGQGRQTQYF.

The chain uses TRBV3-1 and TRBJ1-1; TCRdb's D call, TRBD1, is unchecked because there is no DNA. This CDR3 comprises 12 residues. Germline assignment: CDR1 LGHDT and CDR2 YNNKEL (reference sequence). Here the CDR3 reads CASGGSGTEAFF.

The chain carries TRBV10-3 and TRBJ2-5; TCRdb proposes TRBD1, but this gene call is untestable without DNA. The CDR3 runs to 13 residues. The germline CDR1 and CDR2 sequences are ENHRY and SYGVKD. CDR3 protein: CAIRSGGQETQYF.

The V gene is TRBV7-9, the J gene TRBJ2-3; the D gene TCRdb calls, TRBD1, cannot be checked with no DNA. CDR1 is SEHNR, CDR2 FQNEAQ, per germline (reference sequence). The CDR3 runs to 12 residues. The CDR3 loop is CARDRDGDTQYF. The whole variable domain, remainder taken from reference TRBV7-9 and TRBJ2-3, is DTGVSQNPRHKITKRGQNVTFRCDPISEHNRLYWYRQTLGQGPEFLTYFQNEAQLEKSRLLSDRFSAERPKGSFSTLEIQRTEQGDSAMYLCARDRDGDTQYFGPGTRLTVL.

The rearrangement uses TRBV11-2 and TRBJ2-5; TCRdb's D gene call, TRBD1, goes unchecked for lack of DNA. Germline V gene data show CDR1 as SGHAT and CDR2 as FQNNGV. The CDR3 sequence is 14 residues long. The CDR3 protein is CASSLRQGLKTQYF.

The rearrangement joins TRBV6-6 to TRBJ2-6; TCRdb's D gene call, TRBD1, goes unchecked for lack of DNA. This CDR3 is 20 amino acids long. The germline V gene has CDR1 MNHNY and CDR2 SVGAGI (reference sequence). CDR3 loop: CASSLTMRTPRHSGANVLTF.

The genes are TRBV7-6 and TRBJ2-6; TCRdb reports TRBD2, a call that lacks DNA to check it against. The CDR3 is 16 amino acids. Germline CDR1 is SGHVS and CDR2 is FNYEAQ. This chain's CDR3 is CASSRQPSLGANVLTF.

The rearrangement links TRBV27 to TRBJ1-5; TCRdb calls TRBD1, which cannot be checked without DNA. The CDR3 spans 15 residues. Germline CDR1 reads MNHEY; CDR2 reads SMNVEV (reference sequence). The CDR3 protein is CASSPLGQLNQPQHF.

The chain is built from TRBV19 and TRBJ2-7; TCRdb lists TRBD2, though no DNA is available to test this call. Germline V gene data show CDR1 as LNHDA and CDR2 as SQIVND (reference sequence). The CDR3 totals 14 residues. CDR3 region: CASRRAGGFYEQYF. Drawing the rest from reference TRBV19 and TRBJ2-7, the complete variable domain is DGGITQSPKYLFRKEGQNVTLSCEQNLNHDAMYWYRQDPGQGLRLIYYSQIVNDFQKGDIAEGYSVSREKKESFPLTVTSAQKNPTAFYLCASRRAGGFYEQYFGPGTRLTVT.

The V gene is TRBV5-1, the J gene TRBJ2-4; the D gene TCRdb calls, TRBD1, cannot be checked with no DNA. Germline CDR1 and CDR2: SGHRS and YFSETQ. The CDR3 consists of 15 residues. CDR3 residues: CASSPMTGLENIQYF.

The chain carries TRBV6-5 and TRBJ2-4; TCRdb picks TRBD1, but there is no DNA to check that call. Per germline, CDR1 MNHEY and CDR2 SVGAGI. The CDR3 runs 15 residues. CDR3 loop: CASSAVRTGGNIQYF.

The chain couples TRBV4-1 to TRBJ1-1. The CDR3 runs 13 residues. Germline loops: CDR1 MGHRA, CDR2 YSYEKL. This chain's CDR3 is CASSQRIGTEAFF.

This CDR3 is CASSHGLAGSRETQYF. The chain links TRBV4-1 to TRBJ2-5; TCRdb indicates TRBD2, and absent DNA this call remains unverified. Germline V gene data show CDR1 as MGHRA and CDR2 as YSYEKL. CDR3 length: 16 residues.

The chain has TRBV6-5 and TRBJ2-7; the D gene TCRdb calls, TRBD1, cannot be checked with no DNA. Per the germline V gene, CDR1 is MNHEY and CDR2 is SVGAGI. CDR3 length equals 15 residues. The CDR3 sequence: CASRQTGGLGNEQYF.

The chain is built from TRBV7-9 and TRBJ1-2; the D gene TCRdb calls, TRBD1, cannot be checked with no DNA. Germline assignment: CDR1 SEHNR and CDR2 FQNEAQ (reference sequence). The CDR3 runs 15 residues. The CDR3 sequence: CASSLEAGGIYGYTF.

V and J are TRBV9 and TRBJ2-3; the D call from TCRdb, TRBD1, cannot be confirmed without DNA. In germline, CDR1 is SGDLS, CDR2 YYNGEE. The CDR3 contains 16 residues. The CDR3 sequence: CASSASPGQDPDTQYF.

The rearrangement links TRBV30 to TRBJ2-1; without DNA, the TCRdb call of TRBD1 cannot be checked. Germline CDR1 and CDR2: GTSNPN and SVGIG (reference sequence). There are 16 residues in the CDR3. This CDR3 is CAWGPLAGGHYNEQFF.

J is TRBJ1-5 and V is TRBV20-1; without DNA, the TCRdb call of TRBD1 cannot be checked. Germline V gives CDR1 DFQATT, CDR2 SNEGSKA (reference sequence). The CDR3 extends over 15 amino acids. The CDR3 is CSARGGTGEGQPQHF.